A selection of T cell receptor beta chains follows, all from one sample in a study of cytomegalovirus exposure and HLA in healthy donors. Using immunoSEQ multiplex PCR, the repertoire was profiled, and TCRdb retains in-frame clones only, with some absent. The repertoire holds tens of thousands of clones, with approximately 80% as singletons. The specimen sequenced was PBMCs. Receptors were obtained from a man under 40 in good health and CMV-seropositive. Each CDR3 is given with its conserved first and last residue. A D gene is named only where the DNA matches it firmly. Clone size, where shown, is once, few, many, or a class for clones that have expanded.

d_gene	v_gene	abundance	j_gene	CDR3aa	CDR3nt
NA	TRBV6-5	NA	TRBJ2-3	CASSYESGTDTQYF	TGTGCCAGCAGTTACGAGAGCGGTACAGATACGCAGTATTTT
NA	TRBV6-5	NA	TRBJ1-2	CASSYSPGDYGYTF	TGTGCCAGCAGTTACTCCCCGGGGGACTATGGCTACACCTTC
NA	TRBV6-6	few	TRBJ1-2	CASSFQTTGYTF	TGTGCCAGCAGTTTCCAGACTACAGGCTACACCTTC
TRBD2	TRBV7-3	NA	TRBJ2-2	CASSLWAGVDTGELFF	TGTGCCAGCAGCTTATGGGCGGGAGTGGACACCGGGGAGCTGTTTTTT
NA	TRBV2	NA	TRBJ2-7	CASREDLTYEQYF	TGTGCCAGCAGGGAAGACCTAACCTACGAGCAGTACTTC
NA	TRBV19	NA	TRBJ1-5	CASSIGAGPNQPQHF	TGTGCCAGTAGTATAGGGGCAGGCCCTAATCAGCCCCAGCATTTT
NA	TRBV5-1	NA	TRBJ1-2	CASSPPGGRDYGYTF	TGCGCCAGCAGCCCCCCCGGGGGGAGGGACTATGGCTACACCTTC
NA	TRBV10-3	NA	TRBJ2-5	CATGRSAGETQYF	TGTGCCACCGGCAGGTCGGCTGGAGAGACCCAGTACTTC
TRBD1	TRBV15	NA	TRBJ1-3	CATSRDRGPPGNTIYF	TGTGCCACCAGCAGGGACAGGGGCCCTCCTGGAAACACCATATATTTT
TRBD1	TRBV9	NA	TRBJ1-4	CASSEGGQAREKLFF	TGTGCCAGCAGCGAGGGGGGACAGGCGCGTGAAAAACTGTTTTTT
TRBD1	TRBV10-1	NA	TRBJ1-2	CASSELTPSGTASSNYGYTF	TGCGCCAGCAGTGAGTTGACCCCCTCCGGGACAGCTAGTTCTAACTATGGCTACACCTTC
NA	TRBV4-1	few	TRBJ2-3	CASSQEWGVTDTQYF	TGTGCCAGCAGCCAAGAGTGGGGGGTGACAGATACGCAGTATTTT
NA	TRBV19	few	TRBJ1-2	CASSPGKHGYGYTF	TGTGCCAGTAGTCCGGGTAAACACGGCTATGGCTACACCTTC
NA	TRBV18	NA	TRBJ1-1	CASSPQDNEAFF	TGTGCCAGCTCACCACAGGACAACGAAGCTTTCTTT
TRBD1	TRBV6-1	NA	TRBJ2-7	CAAWDRAGEQYF	TGTGCCGCGTGGGACAGGGCCGGGGAGCAGTACTTC
NA	TRBV7-2	NA	TRBJ1-3	CASSDTVGAGGNTIYF	TGTGCCAGCAGCGACACCGTGGGGGCGGGCGGAAACACCATATATTTT
TRBD1	TRBV27	NA	TRBJ2-2	CASSSETGGTGELFF	TGTGCCAGCAGTTCCGAGACAGGGGGCACCGGGGAGCTGTTTTTT
NA	TRBV28	NA	TRBJ2-1	CASARGMLINNEQFF	TGTGCCAGTGCGAGAGGGATGCTCATAAACAATGAGCAGTTCTTC
TRBD2	TRBV5-1	NA	TRBJ2-5	CASSTGLAGGLQETQYF	TGCGCCAGCAGCACCGGACTAGCGGGGGGACTACAAGAGACCCAGTACTTC
NA	TRBV19	NA	TRBJ1-1	CASSIDIEDTEVFF	TGTGCCAGTAGTATAGATATTGAGGATACTGAAGTTTTCTTT
TRBD1	TRBV25-1	NA	TRBJ1-6	CASSGGTGSYNSPLHF	TGTGCCAGCAGTGGCGGGACAGGCTCCTATAATTCACCCCTCCACTTT
NA	TRBV5-1	NA	TRBJ2-6	CASSTGRGTGANVLTF	TGCGCCAGCAGCACTGGTAGGGGGACAGGGGCCAACGTCCTGACTTTC
TRBD2	TRBV7-8	NA	TRBJ2-5	CASSLAGTRGETQYF	TGTGCCAGCAGCTTAGCCGGGACTAGGGGAGAGACCCAGTACTTC
TRBD1	TRBV5-6	NA	TRBJ1-2	CASSPTGYLYGYTF	TGTGCCAGCAGCCCGACAGGGTACCTCTATGGCTACACCTTC
TRBD1	TRBV27	NA	TRBJ1-1	CASSKRQGFHERTEAFF	TGTGCCAGCAGTAAACGACAGGGTTTTCATGAACGGACTGAAGCTTTCTTT
NA	TRBV19	NA	TRBJ2-6	CASSVAVAGANVLTF	TGTGCCAGTAGTGTCGCGGTGGCTGGGGCCAACGTCCTGACTTTC
NA	TRBV5-1	NA	TRBJ1-1	CASSPGQGRALNTEAFF	TGCGCCAGCAGCCCAGGGCAGGGCAGGGCCCTGAACACTGAAGCTTTCTTT
NA	TRBV7-6	NA	TRBJ2-7	CASSSGNKQYF	TGTGCCAGCAGCTCAGGGAACAAGCAGTACTTC
TRBD2	TRBV10-3	NA	TRBJ2-7	CAISRDYGREQYF	TGTGCCATCAGCCGGGACTACGGCAGGGAGCAGTACTTC
TRBD2	TRBV19	few	TRBJ2-1	CASSIGPVLSGRANNEQFF	TGTGCCAGTAGTATAGGACCGGTGCTTAGCGGGAGGGCCAACAATGAGCAGTTCTTC
NA	TRBV6-6	NA	TRBJ1-4	CASSGREGEKLFF	TGTGCCAGCAGTGGGAGGGAAGGAGAAAAACTGTTTTTT
NA	TRBV29-1	NA	TRBJ2-1	CSVAEGRNEQFF	TGCAGCGTTGCTGAGGGGAGGAATGAGCAGTTCTTC
NA	TRBV28	once	TRBJ2-5	CASSPSSKETQYF	TGTGCCAGCAGTCCAAGCTCGAAAGAGACCCAGTACTTC
TRBD1	TRBV25-1	NA	TRBJ1-2	CASSPATRQGLEGYTF	TGTGCCAGCAGTCCTGCCACCCGACAGGGGTTAGAGGGCTACACCTTC
NA	TRBV30	few	TRBJ1-2	CAWSVGGARYGYTF	TGTGCCTGGAGTGTGGGGGGGGCTCGGTATGGCTACACCTTC
NA	TRBV9	NA	TRBJ1-1	CASSVGHSLNTEAFF	TGTGCCAGCAGCGTAGGCCACAGCTTGAACACTGAAGCTTTCTTT
NA	TRBV5-4	NA	TRBJ1-2	CASSSDRQIYGYTF	TGTGCCAGCAGTTCAGATAGACAGATCTATGGCTACACCTTC
TRBD2	TRBV4-3	NA	TRBJ2-3	CASSQDQGGSLLGTQYF	TGCGCCAGCAGCCAAGATCAGGGCGGGAGTCTGCTCGGTACGCAGTATTTT
TRBD2	TRBV28	NA	TRBJ2-5	CATDSGGVETQYF	TGTGCCACCGACTCGGGGGGGGTAGAGACCCAGTACTTC
TRBD1	TRBV28	NA	TRBJ1-5	CASSGGQGQPQHF	TGTGCCAGCAGTGGAGGACAGGGCCAGCCCCAGCATTTT
TRBD1	TRBV27	NA	TRBJ2-6	CASSSGQGAAGANVLTF	TGTGCCAGCAGTTCTGGACAGGGGGCGGCAGGGGCCAACGTCCTGACTTTC
NA	TRBV19	NA	TRBJ2-1	CATLQYNEQFF	TGTGCCACTCTTCAGTACAATGAGCAGTTCTTC
NA	TRBV7-2	NA	TRBJ1-1	CASRNRAGRTEAFF	TGTGCCAGCAGAAACAGGGCTGGACGCACTGAAGCTTTCTTT
TRBD2	TRBV18	NA	TRBJ2-1	CASSPRGLAGEYNEQFF	TGTGCCAGCTCACCACGGGGACTAGCGGGGGAATACAATGAGCAGTTCTTC
NA	TRBV2	NA	TRBJ1-6	CASRTPRGSSYNSPLHF	TGTGCCAGCAGGACACCCAGGGGTAGCTCCTATAATTCCCCCCTCCACTTT
NA	TRBV4-3	NA	TRBJ1-1	CASSRSGNSEAFF	TGCGCCAGCAGCCGATCCGGGAACTCTGAAGCTTTCTTT
NA	TRBV7-2	NA	TRBJ2-7	CASSLGQRAYEQYF	TGTGCCAGCAGCTTAGGGCAGCGAGCCTACGAGCAGTACTTC
NA	TRBV7-6	NA	TRBJ2-7	CASSPPLPGRYEQYF	TGTGCCAGCAGCCCACCCCTCCCGGGTCGCTACGAGCAGTACTTC
NA	TRBV30	NA	TRBJ1-5	CAWGQVGNQPQHF	TGTGCCTGGGGTCAGGTGGGCAATCAGCCCCAGCATTTT
TRBD1	TRBV30	once	TRBJ1-5	CAWRGGQGGWNNQPQHF	TGTGCCTGGAGGGGCGGACAGGGCGGATGGAACAATCAGCCCCAGCATTTT
TRBD2	TRBV10-3	NA	TRBJ2-7	CAISQRENEQYF	TGTGCCATCAGTCAGCGGGAGAACGAGCAGTACTTC
NA	TRBV4-3	NA	TRBJ1-1	CASSQGGEAFF	TGCGCCAGCAGCCAAGGAGGTGAAGCTTTCTTT
NA	TRBV4-1	few	TRBJ2-2	CASSRGTNTGELFF	TGCGCCAGCAGCCGAGGGACTAACACCGGGGAGCTGTTTTTT
TRBD2	TRBV6-5	NA	TRBJ2-2	CASSYSGGGDTGELFF	TGTGCCAGCAGTTACTCGGGGGGAGGGGACACCGGGGAGCTGTTTTTT
NA	TRBV27	NA	TRBJ1-2	CASGPGQSYGYTF	TGTGCCAGCGGCCCGGGTCAATCCTATGGCTACACCTTC
NA	TRBV18	NA	TRBJ2-6	CASSPDSDGANVLTF	TGTGCCAGCTCACCAGACAGCGACGGAGCCAACGTCCTGACTTTC
TRBD1	TRBV2	once	TRBJ1-1	CASVIQGRNTEAFF	TGTGCCAGCGTTATACAGGGGCGGAACACTGAAGCTTTCTTT